What follows are 7 T cell receptor beta chains derived from one specimen sequenced in a study of cytomegalovirus exposure and HLA in healthy donors. A multiplex PCR was run with 60 Vbeta primers and 13 Jbeta primers. Profiled with immunoSEQ multiplex PCR; TCRdb holds only in-frame clones, not every one. The sample comprises 90,000 to 110,000 clones, 83% of which are singletons, and 6.1% rests with the top ten. The sample was PBMCs. These receptors came from a man between 18 and 29 years old in good health and CMV-seronegative.

The rearrangement links TRBV19 to TRBJ2-3, with D uncertain. The CDR3 runs to 13 residues. Germline loops: CDR1 LNHDA, CDR2 SQIVND (reference sequence). Trimming left V 4 bases short and J 8 bases short, with 13 bases between. Here the CDR3 reads CASSTRSDATQYF. CDR3 coding DNA: TGTGCCAGTAGTACCCGGAGCGACGCTACGCAGTATTTT. The complete variable domain, with remaining parts taken from reference TRBV19 and TRBJ2-3, reads DGGITQSPKYLFRKEGQNVTLSCEQNLNHDAMYWYRQDPGQGLRLIYYSQIVNDFQKGDIAEGYSVSREKKESFPLTVTSAQKNPTAFYLCASSTRSDATQYFGPGTRLTVL.

This chain links TRBV10-3 with TRBJ2-2; D is unclear. The CDR3 consists of 15 residues. Germline V CDR1 and CDR2: ENHRY, SYGVKD. Trimming removed 3 bases from V and 2 bases from J, with 10 bases in between. CDR3 residues: CAISDENQNTGELFF. The CDR3, as DNA: TGTGCCATCAGTGACGAGAACCAAAACACCGGGGAGCTGTTTTTT.

The J gene is TRBJ2-1, the V gene TRBV6-5; D is perhaps TRBD1 (6 bases). This CDR3 is built from 14 residues. The V gene's germline CDR1 is MNHEY and CDR2 SVGAGI. V lost 8 bases and J 0 bases, leaving 11 bases between the germline ends. CDR3 in amino acids: CASRTGSSYNEQFF. As DNA, the CDR3 is TGTGCCAGCCGAACAGGGAGCTCCTACAATGAGCAGTTCTTC.

The chain links TRBV6-6 to TRBJ1-6; weak D call: TRBD1 (5 bases). The germline V and J ends were trimmed by 7 bases and 7 bases, with 17 bases remaining between them. Germline loops: CDR1 MNHNY, CDR2 SVGAGI (reference sequence). CDR3 length: 15 residues. The CDR3 loop is CASTVAGRSNSPLHF. The DNA of the CDR3 is TGTGCCAGCACCGTAGCGGGACGGTCCAATTCACCCCTCCACTTT.

The CDR3 DNA is TGCGCCAGCAGCTTGGGCCCCAGGGGGAGCACAGATACGCAGTATTTT. Protein: CASSLGPRGSTDTQYF. This chain connects TRBV5-1 to TRBJ2-3; TRBD1 aligns across 7 bases. V was clipped by 0 bases and J by 0 bases; unmatched bases: 4. This CDR3 is built from 16 residues. The germline V gene has CDR1 SGHRS and CDR2 YFSETQ.

The chain joins TRBV25-1 to TRBJ1-1; D gene ambiguous. V lost 7 bases and J 1 base, leaving 7 bases between the germline ends. The CDR3 is 12 residues long. CDR1 and CDR2 (germline): MGHDK, SYGVNS. The CDR3 loop reads CASTSENTEAFF. The CDR3 bases are TGTGCCAGCACGTCAGAGAACACTGAAGCTTTCTTT.

The chain recombines TRBV27 with TRBJ2-2; 14 nucleotides line up with TRBD2. The CDR3 runs to 21 residues. The V segment lost 2 bases and the J segment 4 bases; nucleotides outside the gene matches: 15. In germline, CDR1 is MNHEY, CDR2 SMNVEV (reference sequence). The chain's CDR3 is CASSLPPGTSGSGVVTGELFF. The CDR3 DNA follows: TGTGCCAGCAGTTTACCCCCCGGGACTAGCGGGAGCGGGGTTGTCACCGGGGAGCTGTTTTTT.